This T cell receptor (beta chain) emerged from a study of T-cell reconstitution after alpha-beta-depleted transplantation in children. This clonotype was observed a handful of times. Researchers prepared the TCRbeta library using unique molecular identifiers, the study reports. One entry per CDR3 protein results from TCRdb running MiXCR on the PCR reads. The sample includes 200,000 to 250,000 distinct CDR3 sequences, under 9.5% of them seen just once. V lost 5 bases to trimming and J lost 7 bases; unmatched junction nucleotides: 6. The germline V gene encodes CDR1 MNHEY and CDR2 SMNVEV (reference sequence). The CDR3 runs to 14 residues.

This receptor was identified in a human donor who donated a stem cell graft to a child with acute lymphoblastic leukemia. The V gene is TRBV27, the J gene TRBJ2-5; 11 nucleotides agree with TRBD2. The specimen was PBMCs from the stem cell graft donor, collected from the stem cell graft. The CDR3 spells CASSQLAGVGTQYF. The CDR3 nucleotides are TGTGCCAGCAGTCAACTAGCGGGGGTGGGGACCCAGTACTTC.